This T cell receptor beta chain was captured by sequencing in a study of T cell responses to AZD1222 COVID-19 vaccine (dated by TCRdb to the early 2020s). Study-wide context: TCR sequencing covered 233 trial participants: 200 to 220 given two doses of AZD1222 and about 26 given two doses of MenACWY control vaccine. Trial participants were enrolled by age into subgroups of 18-55, 56-69 and 70-plus years, and roughly 150, 30 and 60 TCR-sequenced participants, respectively, were included in these subgroups. On the study overall, not on this receptor specifically: Conclusions about previously exposed vaccinees are limited because only six or seven AZD1222 recipients were SARS-CoV-2 seropositive at baseline. In the small 56-69-year group, the increase in depth fell short of significance, most likely because of low power. Most participants were white British and females outnumbered males, and the authors suggested that clonal diversity may have been underestimated. No day 14 peak-response samples were available, so repertoires were characterized only after the peak T cell response. Vaccine-associated CD4 TCRs spanned the whole spike protein, with dominant responses in regions 160-218 and 743-854. Spike-specific TCR breadth and depth rose significantly after two AZD1222 doses compared with day 0 and with MenACWY recipients. Reportedly, almost half of the unique spike-specific TCRs recognized epitopes lying outside the regions that are mutated in the B.1.351 and B.1.1.7 variants.

Per the germline V gene, SGHDT is the CDR1 and YYEEEE is the CDR2. Trimming accounts for 4 bases at V and 5 bases at J, while the number of junction bases matched to no gene is 11. Its CDR3 holds 15 amino acids, cysteine through phenylalanine. The entry retains the CDR3 DNA only, 45 bases that are in frame from base 1. The CDR3 regions of human TCRbeta chains were analyzed by immunosequencing. For the original study's pipeline: Repertoire TCRs were checked for matches against a reference library of SARS-CoV-2-specific TCRs that had been generated using the MIRA antigen-specificity platform. Breadth was defined as the fraction of unique TCRs that were SARS-CoV-2-associated, and depth was defined as the fraction of total T cells that were SARS-CoV-2-associated. Using the MIRA data, every spike-specific TCR was mapped to the spike region that the TCR reacted to and assigned to either a CD4 or a CD8 class. Log10-transformed breadth and depth values were compared by one-way ANOVA with Sidak's multiple comparisons tests. TCRdb holds this immuneACCESS table with in-frame rearrangements only. Some clones are missing; in checked studies, unresolved V genes explain under half, and the rest has no known cause. That table is the source of V, J and clone size, and D and trimming were worked out from the DNA. The sample table contains around 120,000 clones; only one count was recorded for 70% to 90% of them. The top ten hold 2% to 2.5% of the sample.

Read against the paper, the sample's time point label means: about 28 days (+/-7) after the second vaccine dose. AZD1222 recipients given second doses at about 4 weeks or at about 12 weeks were pooled, since spike-specific TCR depth and breadth were not found to differ between the two schedules. Vaccinee samples came from UK trials COV001 and COV002, including a single-blind randomized controlled phase 2/3 trial of AZD1222 (ChAdOx1 nCoV-19) in healthy adults. Trial participant PBMC samples were collected at day 0 and day 28 after the second dose for TCRbeta chain sequencing. Comments on this clone: Its specific antigen is unknown. Base quality data are lacking; no much larger clone is found one base away.

The clonotype originates from an adult who received the AZD1222 COVID-19 vaccine. This sequence uses TRBV5-6 and TRBJ2-7, with 8 middle bases fitting TRBD1. The specimen comprised peripheral blood, sampled 28 days after the second AZD1222 dose. The DNA reads as follows: TGTGCCAGCAGCCCCCGAGGACAGGGTAAGCACGAGCAGTACTTC. It translates to CASSPRGQGKHEQYF.